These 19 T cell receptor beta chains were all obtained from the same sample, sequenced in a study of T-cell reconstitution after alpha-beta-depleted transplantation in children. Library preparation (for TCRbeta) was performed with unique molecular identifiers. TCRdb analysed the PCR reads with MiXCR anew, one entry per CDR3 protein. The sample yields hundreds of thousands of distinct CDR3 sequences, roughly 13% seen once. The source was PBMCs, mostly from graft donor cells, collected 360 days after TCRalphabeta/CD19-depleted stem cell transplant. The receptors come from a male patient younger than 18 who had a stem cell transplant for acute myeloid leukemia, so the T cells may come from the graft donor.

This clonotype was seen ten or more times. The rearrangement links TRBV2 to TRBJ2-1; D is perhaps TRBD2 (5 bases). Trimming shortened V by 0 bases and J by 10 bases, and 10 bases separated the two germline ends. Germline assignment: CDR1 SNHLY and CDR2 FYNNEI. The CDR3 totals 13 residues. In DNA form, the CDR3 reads TGTGCCAGCAGTGAAGCGCTTACGGGGGAGCAGTTCTTC. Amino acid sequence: CASSEALTGEQFF.

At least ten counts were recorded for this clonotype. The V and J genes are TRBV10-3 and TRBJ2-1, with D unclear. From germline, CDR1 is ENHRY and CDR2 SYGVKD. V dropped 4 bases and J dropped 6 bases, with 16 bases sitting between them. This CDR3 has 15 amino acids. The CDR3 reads CAISGETWASNEQFF. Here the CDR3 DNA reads TGTGCCATCAGTGGCGAGACATGGGCCTCCAATGAGCAGTTCTTC.

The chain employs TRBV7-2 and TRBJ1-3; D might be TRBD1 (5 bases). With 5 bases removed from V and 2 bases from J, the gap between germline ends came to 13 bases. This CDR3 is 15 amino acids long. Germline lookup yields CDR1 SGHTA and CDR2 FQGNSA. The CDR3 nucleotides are TGTGCCAGCAGCGTAAATGGGGGGGCTGGAAACACCATATATTTT. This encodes CASSVNGGAGNTIYF.

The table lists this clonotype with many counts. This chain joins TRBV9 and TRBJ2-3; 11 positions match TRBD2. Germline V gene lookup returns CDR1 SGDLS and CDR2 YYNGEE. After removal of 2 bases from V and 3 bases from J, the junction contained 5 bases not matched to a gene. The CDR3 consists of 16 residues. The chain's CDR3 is CASSVASGRRTDTQYF. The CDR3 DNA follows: TGTGCCAGCAGCGTGGCTAGCGGGAGGAGGACAGATACGCAGTATTTT.

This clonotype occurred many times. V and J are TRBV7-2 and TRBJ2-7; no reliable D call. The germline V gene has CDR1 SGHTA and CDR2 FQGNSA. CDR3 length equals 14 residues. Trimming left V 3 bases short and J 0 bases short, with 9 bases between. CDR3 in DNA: TGTGCCAGCAGCTTTTCGACGTTCTCCTACGAGCAGTACTTC. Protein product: CASSFSTFSYEQYF. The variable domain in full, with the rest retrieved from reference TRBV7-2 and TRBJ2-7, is GAGVSQSPSNKVTEKGKDVELRCDPISGHTALYWYRQSLGQGLEFLIYFQGNSAPDKSGLPSDRFSAERTGGSVSTLTIQRTQQEDSAVYLCASSFSTFSYEQYFGPGTRLTVT.

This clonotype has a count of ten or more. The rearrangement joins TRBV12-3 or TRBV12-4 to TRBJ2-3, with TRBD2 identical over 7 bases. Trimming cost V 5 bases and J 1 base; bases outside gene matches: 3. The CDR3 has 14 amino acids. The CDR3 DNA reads TGTGCCAGCAGTCCCAGCGGGGGCACAGATACGCAGTATTTT. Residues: CASSPSGGTDTQYF.

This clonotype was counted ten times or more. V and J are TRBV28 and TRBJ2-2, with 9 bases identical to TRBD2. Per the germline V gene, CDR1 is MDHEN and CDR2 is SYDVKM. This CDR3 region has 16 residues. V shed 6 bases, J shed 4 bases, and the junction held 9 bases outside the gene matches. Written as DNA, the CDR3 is TGTGCCAGCAGCCGCCCGGGACTAGCTTCCACCGGGGAGCTGTTTTTT. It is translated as CASSRPGLASTGELFF.

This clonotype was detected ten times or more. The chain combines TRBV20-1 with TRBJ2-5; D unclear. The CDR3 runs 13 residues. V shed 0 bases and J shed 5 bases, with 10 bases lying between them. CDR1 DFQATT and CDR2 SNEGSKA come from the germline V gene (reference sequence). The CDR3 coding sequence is TGCAGTGCTAGAGATCCAGCCAGGGAGACCCAGTACTTC. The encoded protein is CSARDPARETQYF.

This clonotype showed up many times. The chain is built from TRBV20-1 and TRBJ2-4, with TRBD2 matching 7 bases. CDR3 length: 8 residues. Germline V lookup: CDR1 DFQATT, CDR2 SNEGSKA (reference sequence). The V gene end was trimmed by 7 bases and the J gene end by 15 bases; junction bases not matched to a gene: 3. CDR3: CSVTGGYF. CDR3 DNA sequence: TGCAGTGTTACGGGGGGGTACTTC.

In DNA form, the CDR3 reads TGCGCCAGCAGCCAAGATCCGCGGGACTTCTATGGCTACACCTTC. It translates to CASSQDPRDFYGYTF. This chain connects TRBV4-3 to TRBJ1-2; D perhaps matches TRBD1 (5 bases). CDR3 length: 15 residues. Trimming left V 0 bases short and J 4 bases short, with 12 bases between. Germline CDR1 LGHNA, CDR2 YSLEER.

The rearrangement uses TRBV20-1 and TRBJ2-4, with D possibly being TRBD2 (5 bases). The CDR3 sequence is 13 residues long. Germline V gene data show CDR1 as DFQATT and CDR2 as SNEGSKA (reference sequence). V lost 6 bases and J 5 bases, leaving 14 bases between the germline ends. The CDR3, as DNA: TGCAGTGCCGGGGATGCGGGTGAAAACATTCAGTACTTC. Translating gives CSAGDAGENIQYF.

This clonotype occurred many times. The CDR3 sequence: CASSLGTDYGYTF. The CDR3 DNA reads as TGTGCCAGCTCGCTCGGGACTGACTATGGCTACACCTTC. This chain connects TRBV12-3 or TRBV12-4 to TRBJ1-2; tentatively, D is TRBD1 (5 bases). Trimming took 8 bases from V and 3 from J, leaving 13 bases between them. The length of the CDR3 is 13 residues.

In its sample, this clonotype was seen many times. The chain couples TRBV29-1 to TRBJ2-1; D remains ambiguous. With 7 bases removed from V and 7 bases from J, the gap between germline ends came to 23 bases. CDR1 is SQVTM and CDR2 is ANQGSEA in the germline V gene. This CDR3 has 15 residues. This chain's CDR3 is CSACLQNGPWNEQFF. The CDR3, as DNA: TGCAGCGCCTGTCTCCAGAACGGGCCATGGAATGAGCAGTTCTTC.

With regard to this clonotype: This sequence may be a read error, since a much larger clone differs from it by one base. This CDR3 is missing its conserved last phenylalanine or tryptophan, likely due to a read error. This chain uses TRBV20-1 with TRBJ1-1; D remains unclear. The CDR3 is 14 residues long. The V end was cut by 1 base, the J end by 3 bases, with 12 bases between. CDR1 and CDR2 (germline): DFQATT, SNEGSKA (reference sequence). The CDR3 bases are TGCAGTGCTAGAGTCCCTCGGGGTTACACTGAAGCTTTCCTT. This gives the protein CSARVPRGYTEAFL.

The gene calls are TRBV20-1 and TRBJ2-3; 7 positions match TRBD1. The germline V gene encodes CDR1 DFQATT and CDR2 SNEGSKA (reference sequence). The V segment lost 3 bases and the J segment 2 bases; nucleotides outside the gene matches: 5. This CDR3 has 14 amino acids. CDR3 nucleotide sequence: TGCAGTGCTAGTAGGACAGGATTCACAGATACGCAGTATTTT. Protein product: CSASRTGFTDTQYF.

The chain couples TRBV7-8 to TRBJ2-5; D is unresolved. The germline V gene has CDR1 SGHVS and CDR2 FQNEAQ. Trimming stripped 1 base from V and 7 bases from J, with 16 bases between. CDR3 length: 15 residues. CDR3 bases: TGTGCCAGCAGCTTAGAGGGTTCCCGAAGGGTGACCCAGTACTTC. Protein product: CASSLEGSRRVTQYF. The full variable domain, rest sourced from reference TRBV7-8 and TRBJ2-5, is GAGVSQSPRYKVAKRGQDVALRCDPISGHVSLFWYQQALGQGPEFLTYFQNEAQLDKSGLPSDRFFAERPEGSVSTLKIQRTQQEDSAVYLCASSLEGSRRVTQYFGPGTRLLVL.

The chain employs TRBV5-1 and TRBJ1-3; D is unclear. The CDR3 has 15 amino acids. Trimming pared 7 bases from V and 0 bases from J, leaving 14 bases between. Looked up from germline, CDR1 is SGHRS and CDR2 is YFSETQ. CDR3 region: CASGSTGISGNTIYF. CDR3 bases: TGCGCCAGCGGTTCGACGGGGATCTCTGGAAACACCATATATTTT.

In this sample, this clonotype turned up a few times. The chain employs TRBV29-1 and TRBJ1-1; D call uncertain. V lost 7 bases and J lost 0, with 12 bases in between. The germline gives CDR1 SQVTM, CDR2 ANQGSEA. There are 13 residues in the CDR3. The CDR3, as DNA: TGCAGCGGCGGCCACCCGATGAACACTGAAGCTTTCTTT. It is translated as CSGGHPMNTEAFF.

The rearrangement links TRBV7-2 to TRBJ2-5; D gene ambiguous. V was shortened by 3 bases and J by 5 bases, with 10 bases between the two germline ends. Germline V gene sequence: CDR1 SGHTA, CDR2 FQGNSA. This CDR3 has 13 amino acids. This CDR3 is CASSLTRKETQYF. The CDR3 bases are TGTGCCAGCAGCTTGACCAGAAAGGAGACCCAGTACTTC.